This T cell receptor (beta chain) was sequenced during a study of blood T cell repertoires in COVID-19. Study processing details: Counts of nucleated cells, estimated from reference gene primer amplification, were obtained. Sequencing was performed with immunoSEQ multiplex PCR; in TCRdb, only in-frame clones are kept and a portion is missing. V, J and clone size are those of that table, while D and trimming were read from the DNA. Among 300,000 to 450,000 clones, 89% were seen once, and the ten largest hold around 3%. The V gene end was trimmed by 6 bases and the J gene end by 1 base; junction bases not matched to a gene: 8. From germline, CDR1 is ENHRY and CDR2 SYGVKD. The CDR3 covers 15 residues.

The rearrangement joins TRBV10-3 to TRBJ1-1; 7 bases map to TRBD1. This TCR was sampled from a woman aged 25 to 39 with COVID-19, enrolled during active disease. Material for sequencing was peripheral blood. The chain's CDR3 is CAIRDPGTANTEAFF. Here the CDR3 DNA reads TGTGCCATCAGAGATCCCGGGACAGCGAACACTGAAGCTTTCTTT.